This is a list of T cell receptor beta chains from one sample in a study of blood T cell repertoires in COVID-19. Repertoires were generated with immunoSEQ multiplex PCR, while TCRdb's copy carries only in-frame clones and drops some. The data contain some 250,000 clones, 70% to 90% of them singletons. Sample: PBMCs or T cells enriched from blood (not recorded which). The receptors were sampled from a woman between 50 and 59 years old who had recovered from COVID-19. Both conserved end residues are part of each CDR3. Each record gives: J gene, V gene, D gene, clone size, CDR3 protein, CDR3 DNA. D genes are given only for firm matches. The size field is filled for only some rows; it gives once, few, many or a size class.

J: TRBJ2-2; V: TRBV15; D: TRBD1; size: .; CDR3: CATSTGQGYTGELFF; DNA: TGTGCCACCAGCACCGGACAGGGGTACACCGGGGAGCTGTTTTTT
J: TRBJ2-7; V: TRBV2; D: TRBD2; size: .; CDR3: CASSELWGTSGRGLEQYF; DNA: TGTGCCAGCAGTGAGCTTTGGGGGACTAGCGGGAGAGGGCTCGAGCAGTACTTC
J: TRBJ2-2; V: TRBV25-1; D: .; size: .; CDR3: CASSRGQTYTGELFF; DNA: TGTGCCAGTTCCAGAGGTCAGACTTACACCGGGGAGCTGTTTTTT
J: TRBJ2-5; V: TRBV5-4; D: .; size: .; CDR3: CASSPGQSLQETQYF; DNA: TGTGCCAGCAGCCCCGGACAGTCCCTCCAAGAGACCCAGTACTTC
J: TRBJ2-1; V: TRBV7-2; D: TRBD2; size: .; CDR3: CASSFSGTNNEQFF; DNA: TGTGCCAGCAGCTTTAGCGGGACTAACAATGAGCAGTTCTTC
J: TRBJ2-7; V: TRBV21-1; D: .; size: once; CDR3: CASSKGQGQGSYEQYF; DNA: TGTGCCAGCAGCAAGGGTCAGGGGCAGGGCTCCTACGAGCAGTACTTC
J: TRBJ2-3; V: TRBV7-2; D: TRBD2; size: .; CDR3: CASSRGLAGADTQYF; DNA: TGTGCCAGCAGCCGTGGACTAGCGGGAGCGGATACGCAGTATTTT
J: TRBJ1-2; V: TRBV27; D: .; size: .; CDR3: CASSFDPGNYGYTF; DNA: TGTGCCAGCAGTTTCGATCCGGGGAACTATGGCTACACCTTC
J: TRBJ2-1; V: TRBV5-8; D: .; size: .; CDR3: CASSPEGAHEQFF; DNA: TGTGCCAGCAGCCCGGAGGGGGCGCATGAGCAGTTCTTC
J: TRBJ1-1; V: TRBV19; D: .; size: .; CDR3: CASSIGGAWYDTEAFF; DNA: TGTGCCAGTAGTATTGGGGGGGCTTGGTACGACACTGAAGCTTTCTTT
J: TRBJ1-1; V: TRBV5-6; D: .; size: .; CDR3: CASSRSQGVGTEAFF; DNA: TGTGCCAGCAGCCGTTCCCAGGGTGTAGGGACTGAAGCTTTCTTT
J: TRBJ2-5; V: TRBV6-5; D: .; size: .; CDR3: CASSGTPRGETQYF; DNA: TGTGCCAGCAGCGGGACACCGAGGGGGGAGACCCAGTACTTC
J: TRBJ2-7; V: TRBV11-1; D: .; size: .; CDR3: CASSFSDSVTYEQYF; DNA: TGTGCCAGCAGCTTCAGTGATAGCGTTACCTACGAGCAGTACTTC
J: TRBJ2-2; V: TRBV7-9; D: TRBD1; size: .; CDR3: CASSSQGVDGELFF; DNA: TGTGCCAGCAGCTCGCAGGGGGTAGACGGGGAGCTGTTTTTT
J: TRBJ2-1; V: TRBV11-2; D: .; size: .; CDR3: CASSLGGSEQFF; DNA: TGTGCCAGCAGCTTAGGAGGGAGTGAGCAGTTCTTC
J: TRBJ1-5; V: TRBV6-1; D: .; size: .; CDR3: CASSEGGIPLNQPQHF; DNA: TGTGCCAGCAGTGAGGGGGGTATTCCCCTCAATCAGCCCCAGCATTTT
J: TRBJ2-7; V: TRBV30; D: .; size: .; CDR3: CACSSDEQYF; DNA: TGTGCCTGTTCTTCGGACGAGCAGTACTTC
J: TRBJ1-1; V: TRBV15; D: .; size: .; CDR3: CATSRDYGGPMNTEAFF; DNA: TGTGCCACCAGCAGAGATTATGGGGGCCCCATGAACACTGAAGCTTTCTTT
J: TRBJ1-2; V: TRBV6-5; D: .; size: .; CDR3: CASSGLGPTGGYTF; DNA: TGTGCCAGCAGCGGCTTAGGACCCACAGGGGGCTACACCTTC
J: TRBJ1-1; V: TRBV3-1/TRBV3-2; D: .; size: .; CDR3: CASSRGSQTEAFF; DNA: TGTGCCAGCAGCCGCGGAAGTCAGACTGAAGCTTTCTTT
J: TRBJ1-1; V: TRBV5-1; D: .; size: .; CDR3: CASSHNTRPGNTEAFF; DNA: TGCGCCAGCAGCCATAATACCCGGCCAGGGAACACTGAAGCTTTCTTT
J: TRBJ2-7; V: TRBV7-2; D: .; size: .; CDR3: CASSLVEGPYEQYF; DNA: TGTGCCAGCAGCTTAGTTGAGGGCCCCTACGAGCAGTACTTC
J: TRBJ1-2; V: TRBV5-1; D: TRBD1; size: .; CDR3: CASSLDRTGSYGYTF; DNA: TGCGCCAGCAGCTTGGATCGGACAGGGAGCTATGGCTACACCTTC
J: TRBJ2-7; V: TRBV9; D: .; size: .; CDR3: CASSVGLTGEQYF; DNA: TGTGCCAGCAGCGTAGGACTGACGGGCGAGCAGTACTTC
J: TRBJ1-3; V: TRBV11-3; D: .; size: .; CDR3: CASSLTGNSGNTIYF; DNA: TGTGCCAGCAGCTTAACAGGGAACTCTGGAAACACCATATATTTT
J: TRBJ1-3; V: TRBV7-9; D: .; size: .; CDR3: CASSLDQGHSGNTIYF; DNA: TGTGCCAGCAGCTTAGACCAGGGGCACTCTGGAAACACCATATATTTT
J: TRBJ2-5; V: TRBV5-1; D: TRBD2; size: .; CDR3: CASSSVAGEETQYF; DNA: TGCGCCAGCAGCTCCGTAGCGGGGGAGGAGACCCAGTACTTC
J: TRBJ2-7; V: TRBV23-1; D: TRBD2; size: .; CDR3: CASSQAGVSSYEQYF; DNA: TGCGCCAGCAGTCAAGCGGGGGTGAGCTCCTACGAGCAGTACTTC
J: TRBJ1-4; V: TRBV27; D: .; size: .; CDR3: CASSFRTGGKLFF; DNA: TGTGCCAGCAGTTTCCGGACCGGCGGGAAACTGTTTTTT
J: TRBJ2-1; V: TRBV3-1/TRBV3-2; D: .; size: .; CDR3: CASSQGAGSNEQFF; DNA: TGTGCCAGCAGCCAAGGCGCGGGATCCAATGAGCAGTTCTTC
J: TRBJ2-1; V: TRBV27; D: TRBD1; size: once; CDR3: CASSWTGGMGNEQFF; DNA: TGTGCCAGCAGTTGGACAGGGGGCATGGGCAATGAGCAGTTCTTC
J: TRBJ1-5; V: TRBV28; D: TRBD1; size: .; CDR3: CASSLDRSYQPQHF; DNA: TGTGCCAGCAGCCTGGACAGGAGCTATCAGCCCCAGCATTTT
J: TRBJ2-2; V: TRBV6-5; D: .; size: .; CDR3: CASRWQGGTGELFF; DNA: TGTGCCAGCAGATGGCAGGGGGGCACCGGGGAGCTGTTTTTT
J: TRBJ2-1; V: TRBV4-1; D: TRBD2; size: .; CDR3: CASKREGTNEQFF; DNA: TGCGCCAGCAAACGGGAGGGCACCAATGAGCAGTTCTTC
J: TRBJ2-1; V: TRBV5-6; D: .; size: .; CDR3: CASSVPGVYNEQFF; DNA: TGTGCCAGCAGCGTTCCCGGGGTTTATAATGAGCAGTTCTTC
J: TRBJ1-3; V: TRBV7-2; D: .; size: .; CDR3: CASSFQLPGRGNTIYF; DNA: TGTGCCAGCAGCTTCCAGCTCCCAGGTCGTGGAAACACCATATATTTT
J: TRBJ1-2; V: TRBV28; D: .; size: .; CDR3: CASSSPIGGVNYGYTF; DNA: TGTGCCAGCAGTTCCCCCATTGGGGGCGTAAACTATGGCTACACCTTC
J: TRBJ2-7; V: TRBV27; D: .; size: .; CDR3: CASSLFASRAYEQYF; DNA: TGTGCCAGCAGTTTATTCGCGTCACGGGCCTACGAGCAGTACTTC
J: TRBJ2-7; V: TRBV28; D: TRBD2; size: once; CDR3: CASSRTSGVSYEQYF; DNA: TGTGCCAGCAGCCGGACTAGCGGGGTCTCCTACGAGCAGTACTTC
J: TRBJ1-4; V: TRBV27; D: TRBD1; size: .; CDR3: CASSRTGRGNEKLFF; DNA: TGTGCCAGCAGTAGGACAGGGAGGGGGAATGAAAAACTGTTTTTT
J: TRBJ1-5; V: TRBV7-8; D: .; size: .; CDR3: CASHQVPSNQPQHF; DNA: TGTGCCAGCCATCAGGTTCCTAGCAATCAGCCCCAGCATTTT
J: TRBJ1-6; V: TRBV18; D: TRBD1; size: .; CDR3: CASSPQGAWGNSPLHF; DNA: TGTGCCAGCTCGCCTCAGGGGGCGTGGGGTAATTCACCCCTCCACTTT
J: TRBJ2-3; V: TRBV28; D: TRBD2; size: .; CDR3: CASPPIPSGGTDTQYF; DNA: TGTGCCAGCCCCCCGATCCCTAGCGGAGGCACAGATACGCAGTATTTT
J: TRBJ2-5; V: TRBV7-9; D: TRBD2; size: .; CDR3: CASSLGGGRETQYF; DNA: TGTGCCAGCAGCTTAGGTGGCGGGAGAGAGACCCAGTACTTC
J: TRBJ1-2; V: TRBV28; D: .; size: .; CDR3: CASSTRVKGGYTF; DNA: TGTGCCAGCAGCACTAGGGTAAAGGGCGGCTACACCTTC
J: TRBJ1-1; V: TRBV14; D: .; size: .; CDR3: CASSQARGGDTEAFF; DNA: TGTGCCAGCAGCCAAGCAAGGGGGGGGGACACTGAAGCTTTCTTT
J: TRBJ2-1; V: TRBV5-4; D: .; size: .; CDR3: CASSFGTPSYNEQFF; DNA: TGTGCCAGCAGCTTCGGGACTCCCTCCTACAATGAGCAGTTCTTC
J: TRBJ2-7; V: TRBV3-1/TRBV3-2; D: .; size: .; CDR3: CASSGVEGRLSYEQYF; DNA: TGTGCCAGCAGCGGGGTGGAGGGGAGGTTGTCCTACGAGCAGTACTTC
J: TRBJ2-7; V: TRBV27; D: .; size: .; CDR3: CASSLSFGYEQYF; DNA: TGTGCCAGCAGTTTATCGTTCGGGTACGAGCAGTACTTC